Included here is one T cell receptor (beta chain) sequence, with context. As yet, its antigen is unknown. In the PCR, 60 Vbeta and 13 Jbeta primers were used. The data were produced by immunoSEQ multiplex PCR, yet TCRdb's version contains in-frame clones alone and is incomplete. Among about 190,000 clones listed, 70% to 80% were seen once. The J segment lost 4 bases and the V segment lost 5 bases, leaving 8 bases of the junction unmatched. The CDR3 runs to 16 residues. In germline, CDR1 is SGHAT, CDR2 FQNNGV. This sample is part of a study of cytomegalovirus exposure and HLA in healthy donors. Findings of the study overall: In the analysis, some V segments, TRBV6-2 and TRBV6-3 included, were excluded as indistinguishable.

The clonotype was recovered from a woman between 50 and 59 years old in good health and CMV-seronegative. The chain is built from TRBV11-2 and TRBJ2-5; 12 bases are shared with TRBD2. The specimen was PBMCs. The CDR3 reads CASSPRLAGGRETQYF. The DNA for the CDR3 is TGTGCCAGCAGCCCACGGCTAGCGGGGGGGCGAGAGACCCAGTACTTC.